The next 11 T cell receptor beta chains were all read from a single sample in a study of regulatory T cells in long-lasting Graves disease. Library construction for TCR beta used iRepertoire HTBI primers and Arm-PCR of CDR3 regions. Via MiXCR, TCRdb re-called the multiplex PCR reads, giving one row per CDR3 protein. The repertoire consists of around 420,000 distinct CDR3 sequences, with around 15% occurring once and the leading ten covering 20% to 25%. Documented time point: newly diagnosed GD, antithyroid drugs for less than 3 months. Extracted RNA from PBMCs served as the source of the TCR library. Source: peripheral blood mononuclear cells (PBMCs), taken at new diagnosis, from a patient treated with antithyroid drugs. Receptors originate from a female donor with Graves disease.

This clonotype has more than one count but fewer than ten. This sequence joins TRBV19 and TRBJ2-2; 9 nucleotides agree with TRBD2. Per germline, CDR1 LNHDA and CDR2 SQIVND (reference sequence). The CDR3 is 15 residues long. Trimming at V came to 3 bases and at J to 5 bases, leaving 4 bases not matched to a gene. CDR3 sequence: CASSIGGRGTGELFF. The CDR3 bases are TGTGCCAGTAGTATTGGCGGGAGGGGTACCGGGGAGCTGTTTTTT.

The rearrangement uses TRBV2 and TRBJ2-2; D gene unclear. Germline V gives CDR1 SNHLY, CDR2 FYNNEI. The germline V and J ends were trimmed by 5 bases and 1 base, with 14 bases remaining between them. CDR3 length: 16 amino acids. Here the CDR3 DNA reads TGTGCCAGCAGTTTCTTCGACTCTCAGAACACCGGGGAGCTGTTTTTT. This sequence encodes CASSFFDSQNTGELFF.

This clonotype was observed at least ten times. The rearrangement joins TRBV27 to TRBJ2-7; 8 nucleotides agree with TRBD1. Germline-derived CDR1 and CDR2 are MNHEY and SMNVEV (reference sequence). The CDR3 length is 16 residues. With V trimmed by 6 bases and J by 5 bases, 15 bases remained unmatched. This CDR3 reads CASRRTRGPRTHEQYF. CDR3 nucleotides: TGTGCCAGCAGGCGAACCAGGGGGCCCAGGACCCACGAGCAGTACTTC.

This clonotype was counted at least ten times. The chain is built from TRBV28 and TRBJ2-7, with D uncertain. Per germline, CDR1 MDHEN and CDR2 SYDVKM. The CDR3 contains 15 residues. Trimming removed 3 bases at V and 3 bases at J, with 15 bases between. The CDR3 is CASSFGWNPDYEQYF. CDR3 in DNA: TGTGCCAGCAGTTTTGGTTGGAATCCCGACTACGAGCAGTACTTC.

This clonotype was observed many times. V and J are TRBV6-2 or TRBV6-3 and TRBJ2-3; weak D call: TRBD2 (6 bases). CDR1 and CDR2 from the germline V gene are MNHEY and SVGEGT. The CDR3 totals 15 residues. V was pared by 5 bases and J by 2 bases, with 14 bases between. CDR3 residues: CASSVTRGHTDTQYF. CDR3 in DNA: TGTGCCAGCAGTGTGACTAGAGGGCACACAGATACGCAGTATTTT.

Regarding this clonotype: One end of the junction does not line up with germline, which may come from a read error. The genes are TRBV3-1 and TRBJ2-2, with D possibly being TRBD2 (6 bases). This CDR3 region has 15 residues. In germline, CDR1 is LGHDT, CDR2 YNNKEL (reference sequence). The CDR3 DNA is TGTGCCAGCAGCCGGCTACCGGGAGACACCGGGGAGCCGTTTTTT. Encoded protein: CASSRLPGDTGEPFF.

This clonotype was seen at least ten times. The rearrangement uses TRBV10-3 and TRBJ1-2, with TRBD1 as a possible D gene (5 bases). V lost 6 bases and J 5 bases, leaving 13 bases between the germline ends. This CDR3 is built from 13 residues. The germline V gene encodes CDR1 ENHRY and CDR2 SYGVKD. CDR3 sequence (DNA): TGTGCCATCAGAACCACAGGTGGATATGGCTACACCTTC. Residues: CAIRTTGGYGYTF.

The chain uses TRBV5-1 and TRBJ1-1, with TRBD1 matching 10 bases. Germline V CDR1 and CDR2: SGHRS, YFSETQ. The V gene end was trimmed by 7 bases and the J gene end by 5 bases; junction bases not matched to a gene: 8. The CDR3 is 14 residues long. CDR3 coding DNA: TGCGCCAGCGGAGGGGACAGGGGAGAAACTGAAGCTTTCTTT. Its protein is CASGGDRGETEAFF.

In its sample, this clonotype was seen many times. This chain joins TRBV30 and TRBJ1-1, with a tentative D call TRBD1 (5 bases). Trimming removed 0 bases at V and 4 bases at J, with 12 bases between. CDR1 is GTSNPN, CDR2 SVGIG, per germline (reference sequence). CDR3 length equals 14 residues. The CDR3 nucleotides read TGTGCCTGGAGTGTATCAGGGATGGCCACTGAAGCTTTCTTT. This sequence encodes CAWSVSGMATEAFF.

J is TRBJ1-5 and V is TRBV5-1; 7 nucleotides line up with TRBD1. The V and J ends lost 4 bases and 6 bases, in that order; junction bases with no gene match: 7. In germline, CDR1 is SGHRS, CDR2 YFSETQ. The CDR3 runs to 14 residues. CDR3 sequence (DNA): TGCGCCAGCAGCCTGGGGACAGCCTCTCAGCCCCAGCATTTT. Its translation: CASSLGTASQPQHF. Full variable domain (missing parts from reference TRBV5-1 and TRBJ1-5): KAGVTQTPRYLIKTRGQQVTLSCSPISGHRSVSWYQQTPGQGLQFLFEYFSETQRNKGNFPGRFSGRQFSNSRSEMNVSTLELGDSALYLCASSLGTASQPQHFGDGTRLSIL.

The chain links TRBV2 to TRBJ1-5; D is perhaps TRBD1 (5 bases). CDR1 SNHLY and CDR2 FYNNEI come from the germline V gene. The V gene lost 5 bases and the J gene lost 7 bases, with 15 bases spanning the gap. The CDR3 sequence is 14 residues long. In DNA form, the CDR3 reads TGTGCCAGCAGTCACGAGGGGAGTGGACAGCCCCAGCATTTT. Encoded protein: CASSHEGSGQPQHF.